This TCR beta chain was sequenced during a study of sequential checkpoint blockade in melanoma. Treatment given: randomized to nivolumab then ipilimumab (arm A) or the reverse (arm B). The assay was immunoSEQ multiplex PCR, and TCRdb's table has in-frame clones only and misses some. The sample lists roughly 28,000 clones, 75% to 80% occurring once. The source of this sequence is a human donor with melanoma. The sample in question was CD8+ T cells sorted from blood (inferred from file names), obtained from a patient given nivolumab and ipilimumab in sequence.

The CDR3 DNA follows: TGTGCCAGCAGTATCCAAGGGAGCTCCTACGAGCAGTACTTC. This translates into CASSIQGSSYEQYF. The V gene is TRBV27, the J gene TRBJ2-7; tentative D call: TRBD2 (5 bases). CDR1 MNHEY and CDR2 SMNVEV come from the germline V gene (reference sequence). Trimming pared 5 bases from V and 0 bases from J, leaving 11 bases between. The CDR3 length is 14 residues.